This entry concerns a single TCR beta chain. Antigen specificity is unknown. Trimming at V came to 5 bases and at J to 5 bases, leaving 11 bases not matched to a gene. The CDR3 loop spans 14 amino acids. Germline V gene data show CDR1 as SQVTM and CDR2 as ANQGSEA. The authors ran a second PCR of 7 to 11 cycles using a sample-barcoded 5' primer and a J-beta primer mix. MiXCR, run by TCRdb on the 5' RACE reads, gives a single entry per CDR3 protein. Here the sample spans approximately 800,000 distinct CDR3 sequences, roughly 46% being singletons. This specimen comes from a study of blood T cells in healthy people across ages. Study-level findings and limits: It was held that the diversity estimates obtained from one million T cells were underestimates. Older individuals had lower TCR beta diversity per million T cells (the decline was roughly linear).

Collection of roughly 10 milliliters of peripheral blood was performed for each donor. The specimen sequenced was blood. This TCR came from a man older than 75 in good health. The V gene is TRBV29-1, the J gene TRBJ2-5; TRBD1 aligns across 7 bases. The CDR3 region has the DNA TGCAGCGTTCGGCGAGCAGGGGGTTATGAGACCCAGTACTTC. Its translation is CSVRRAGGYETQYF. Full variable domain (rest looked up from reference TRBV29-1 and TRBJ2-5): SAVISQKPSRDICQRGTSLTIQCQVDSQVTMMFWYRQQPGQSLTLIATANQGSEATYESGFVIDKFPISRPNLTFSTLTVSNMSPEDSSIYLCSVRRAGGYETQYFGPGTRLLVL.